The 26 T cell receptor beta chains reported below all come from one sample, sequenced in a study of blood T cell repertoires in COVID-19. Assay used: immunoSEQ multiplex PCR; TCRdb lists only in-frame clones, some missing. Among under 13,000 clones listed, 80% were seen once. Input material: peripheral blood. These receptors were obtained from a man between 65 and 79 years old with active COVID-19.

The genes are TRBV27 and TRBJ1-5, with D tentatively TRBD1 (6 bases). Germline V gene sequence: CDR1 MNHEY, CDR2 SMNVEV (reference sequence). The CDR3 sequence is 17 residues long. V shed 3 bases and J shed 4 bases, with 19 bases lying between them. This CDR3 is CASSFSSRQVPNQPQHF. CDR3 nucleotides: TGTGCCAGCAGTTTTTCCTCTAGACAGGTCCCAAATCAGCCCCAGCATTTT.

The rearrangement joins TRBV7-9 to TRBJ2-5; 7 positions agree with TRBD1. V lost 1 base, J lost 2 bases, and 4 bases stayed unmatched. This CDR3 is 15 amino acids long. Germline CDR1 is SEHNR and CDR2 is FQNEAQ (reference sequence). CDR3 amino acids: CASSLVQGQQETQYF. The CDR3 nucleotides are TGTGCCAGCAGCTTAGTACAGGGGCAACAAGAGACCCAGTACTTC. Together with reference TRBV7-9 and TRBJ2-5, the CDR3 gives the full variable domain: DTGVSQNPRHKITKRGQNVTFRCDPISEHNRLYWYRQTLGQGPEFLTYFQNEAQLEKSRLLSDRFSAERPKGSFSTLEIQRTEQGDSAMYLCASSLVQGQQETQYFGPGTRLLVL.

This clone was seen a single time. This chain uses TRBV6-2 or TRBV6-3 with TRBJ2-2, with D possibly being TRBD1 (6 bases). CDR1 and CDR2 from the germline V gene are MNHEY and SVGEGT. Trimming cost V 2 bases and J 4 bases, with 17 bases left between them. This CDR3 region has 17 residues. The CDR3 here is CASSYLGVVGGTGELFF. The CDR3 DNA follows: TGTGCCAGCAGTTACCTGGGCGTGGTAGGGGGCACCGGGGAGCTGTTTTTT.

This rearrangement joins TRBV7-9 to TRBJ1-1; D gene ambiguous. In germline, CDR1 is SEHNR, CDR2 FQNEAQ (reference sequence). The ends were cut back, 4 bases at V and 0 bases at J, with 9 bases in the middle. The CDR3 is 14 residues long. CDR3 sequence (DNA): TGTGCCAGCAGCTCCTTCCACTTGAACACTGAAGCTTTCTTT. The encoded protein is CASSSFHLNTEAFF.

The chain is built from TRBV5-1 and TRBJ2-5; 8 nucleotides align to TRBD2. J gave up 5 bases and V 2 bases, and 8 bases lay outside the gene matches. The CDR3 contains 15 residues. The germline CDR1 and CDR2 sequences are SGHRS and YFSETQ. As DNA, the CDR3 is TGCGCCAGCAGCTTCCAAGCGGGGGCAATGGAGACCCAGTACTTC. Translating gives CASSFQAGAMETQYF.

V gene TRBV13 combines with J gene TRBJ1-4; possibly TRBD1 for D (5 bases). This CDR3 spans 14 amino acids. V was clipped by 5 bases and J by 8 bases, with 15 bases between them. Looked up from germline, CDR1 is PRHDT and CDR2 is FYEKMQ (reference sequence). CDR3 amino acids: CASSPQGRGEKLFF. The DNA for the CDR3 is TGTGCCAGCAGCCCCCAGGGAAGGGGCGAAAAACTGTTTTTT.

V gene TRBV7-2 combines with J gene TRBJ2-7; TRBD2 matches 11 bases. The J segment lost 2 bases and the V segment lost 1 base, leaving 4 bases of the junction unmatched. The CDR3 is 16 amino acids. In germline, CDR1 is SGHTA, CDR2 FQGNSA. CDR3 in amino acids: CASSLGGLAVTYEQYF. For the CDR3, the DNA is TGTGCCAGCAGCTTAGGGGGACTAGCGGTAACCTACGAGCAGTACTTC.

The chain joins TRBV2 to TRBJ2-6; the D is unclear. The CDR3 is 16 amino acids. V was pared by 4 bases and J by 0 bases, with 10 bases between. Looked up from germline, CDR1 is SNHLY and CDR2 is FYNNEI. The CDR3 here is CASSGDTSSGANVLTF. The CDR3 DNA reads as TGTGCCAGCAGTGGAGACACAAGCTCTGGGGCCAACGTCCTGACTTTC.

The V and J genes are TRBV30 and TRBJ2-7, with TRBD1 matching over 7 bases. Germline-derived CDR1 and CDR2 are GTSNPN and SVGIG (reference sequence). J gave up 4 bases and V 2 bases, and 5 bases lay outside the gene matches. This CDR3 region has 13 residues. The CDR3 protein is CAWSKGADYEQYF. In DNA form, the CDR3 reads TGTGCCTGGAGTAAGGGGGCGGATTACGAGCAGTACTTC.

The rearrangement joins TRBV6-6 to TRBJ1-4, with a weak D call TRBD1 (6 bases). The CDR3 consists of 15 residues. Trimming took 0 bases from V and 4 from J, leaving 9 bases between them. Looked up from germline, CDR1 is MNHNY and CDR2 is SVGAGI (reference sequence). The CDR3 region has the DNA TGTGCCAGCAGTTACTCGGGGGCAGTTAATGAAAAACTGTTTTTT. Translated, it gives CASSYSGAVNEKLFF.

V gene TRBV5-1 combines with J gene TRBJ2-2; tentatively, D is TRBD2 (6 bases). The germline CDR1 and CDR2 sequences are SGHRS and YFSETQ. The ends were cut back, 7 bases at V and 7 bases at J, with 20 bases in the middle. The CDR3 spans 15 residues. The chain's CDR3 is CASGNLKGEDGELFF. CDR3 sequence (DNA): TGCGCCAGCGGTAACCTAAAAGGGGAGGACGGGGAGCTGTTTTTT.

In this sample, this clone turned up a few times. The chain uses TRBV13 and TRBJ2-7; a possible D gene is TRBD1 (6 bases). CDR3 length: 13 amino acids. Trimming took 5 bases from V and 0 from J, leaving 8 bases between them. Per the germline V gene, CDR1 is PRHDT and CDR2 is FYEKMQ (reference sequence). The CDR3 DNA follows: TGTGCCAGCAGCAGGGACATCTCCTACGAGCAGTACTTC. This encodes CASSRDISYEQYF.

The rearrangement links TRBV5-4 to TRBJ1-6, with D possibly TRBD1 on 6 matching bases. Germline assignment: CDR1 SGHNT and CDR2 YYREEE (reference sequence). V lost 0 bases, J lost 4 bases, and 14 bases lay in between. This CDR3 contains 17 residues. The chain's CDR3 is CASSLGSQGQYNSPLHF. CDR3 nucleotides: TGTGCCAGCAGCTTGGGTTCCCAGGGGCAGTATAATTCACCCCTCCACTTT.

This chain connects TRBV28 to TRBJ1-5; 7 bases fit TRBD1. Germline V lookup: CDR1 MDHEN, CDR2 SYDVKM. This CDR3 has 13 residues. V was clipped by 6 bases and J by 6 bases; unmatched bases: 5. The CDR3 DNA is TGTGCCAGCAGCCTCGACAGGGTTCAGCCCCAGCATTTT. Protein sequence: CASSLDRVQPQHF.

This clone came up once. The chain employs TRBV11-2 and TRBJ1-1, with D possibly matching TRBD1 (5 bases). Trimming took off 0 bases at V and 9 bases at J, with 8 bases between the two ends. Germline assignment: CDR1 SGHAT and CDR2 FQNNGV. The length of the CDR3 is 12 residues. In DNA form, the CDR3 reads TGTGCCAGCAGCTTAGACAGGGTAAAAGCTTTCTTT. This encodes CASSLDRVKAFF.

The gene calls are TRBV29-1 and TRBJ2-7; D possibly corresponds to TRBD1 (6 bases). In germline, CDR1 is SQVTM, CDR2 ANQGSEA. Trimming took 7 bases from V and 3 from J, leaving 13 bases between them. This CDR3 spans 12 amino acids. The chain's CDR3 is CSARGQIYEQYF. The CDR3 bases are TGCAGCGCCCGTGGACAGATCTACGAGCAGTACTTC.

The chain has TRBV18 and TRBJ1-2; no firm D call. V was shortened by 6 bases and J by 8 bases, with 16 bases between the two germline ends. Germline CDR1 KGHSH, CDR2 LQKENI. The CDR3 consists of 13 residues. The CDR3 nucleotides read TGTGCCAGCTCTCTTCCCACTCTGAGCGGCTACACCTTC. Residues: CASSLPTLSGYTF.

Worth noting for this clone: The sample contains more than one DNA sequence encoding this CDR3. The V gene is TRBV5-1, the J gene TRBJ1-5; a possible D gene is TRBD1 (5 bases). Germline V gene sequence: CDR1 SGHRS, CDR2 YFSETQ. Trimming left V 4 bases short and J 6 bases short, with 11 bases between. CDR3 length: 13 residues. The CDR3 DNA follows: TGCGCCAGCAGCCTCGGGGGGGGTCAGCCCCAGCATTTT. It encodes CASSLGGGQPQHF.

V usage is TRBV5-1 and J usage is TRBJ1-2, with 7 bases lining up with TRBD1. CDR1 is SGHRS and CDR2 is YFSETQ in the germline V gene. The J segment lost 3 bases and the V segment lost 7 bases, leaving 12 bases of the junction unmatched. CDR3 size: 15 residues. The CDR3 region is CASRLGQTADYGYTF. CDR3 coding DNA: TGCGCCAGCCGGCTGGGACAGACGGCCGACTATGGCTACACCTTC. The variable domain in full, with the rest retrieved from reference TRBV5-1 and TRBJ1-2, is KAGVTQTPRYLIKTRGQQVTLSCSPISGHRSVSWYQQTPGQGLQFLFEYFSETQRNKGNFPGRFSGRQFSNSRSEMNVSTLELGDSALYLCASRLGQTADYGYTFGSGTRLTVV.

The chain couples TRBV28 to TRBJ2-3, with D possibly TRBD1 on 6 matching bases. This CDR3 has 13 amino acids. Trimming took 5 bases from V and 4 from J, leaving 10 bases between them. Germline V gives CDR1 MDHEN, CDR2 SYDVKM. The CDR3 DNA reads TGTGCCAGCAGTCCCGGACAGTCAGATACGCAGTATTTT. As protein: CASSPGQSDTQYF.

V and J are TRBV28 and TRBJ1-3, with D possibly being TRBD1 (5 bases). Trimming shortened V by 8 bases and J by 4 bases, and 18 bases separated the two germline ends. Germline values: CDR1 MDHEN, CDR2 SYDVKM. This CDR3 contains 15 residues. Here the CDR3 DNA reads TGTGCCAGCGGGGGGATAGGGCGGTCCGGAAACACCATATATTTT. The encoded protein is CASGGIGRSGNTIYF.

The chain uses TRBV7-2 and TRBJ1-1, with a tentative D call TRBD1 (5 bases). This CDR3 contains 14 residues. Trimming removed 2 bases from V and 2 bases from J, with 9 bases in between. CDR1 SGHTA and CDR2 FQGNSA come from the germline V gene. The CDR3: CASSLWGGNTEAFF. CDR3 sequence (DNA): TGTGCCAGCAGCTTATGGGGGGGAAACACTGAAGCTTTCTTT.

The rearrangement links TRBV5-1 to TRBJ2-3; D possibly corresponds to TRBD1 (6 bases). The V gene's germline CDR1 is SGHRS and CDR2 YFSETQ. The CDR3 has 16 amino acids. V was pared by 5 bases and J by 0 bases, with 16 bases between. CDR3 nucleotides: TGCGCCAGCAGTACAGGGCTTGTTGGTAGCACAGATACGCAGTATTTT. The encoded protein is CASSTGLVGSTDTQYF.

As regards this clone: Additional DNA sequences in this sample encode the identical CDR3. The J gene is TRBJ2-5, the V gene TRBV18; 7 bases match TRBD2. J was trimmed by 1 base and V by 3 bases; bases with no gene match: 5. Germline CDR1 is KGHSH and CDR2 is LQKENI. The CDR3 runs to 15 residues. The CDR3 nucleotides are TGTGCCAGCTCACCGTCCGGGGGGATCCAAGAGACCCAGTACTTC. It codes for CASSPSGGIQETQYF.

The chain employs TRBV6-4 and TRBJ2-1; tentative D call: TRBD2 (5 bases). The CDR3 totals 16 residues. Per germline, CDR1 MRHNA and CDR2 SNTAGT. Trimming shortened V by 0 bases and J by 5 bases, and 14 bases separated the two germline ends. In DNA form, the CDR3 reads TGTGCCAGCAGTGACTCATTACGGGGTTCCCACAATGAGCAGTTCTTC. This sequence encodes CASSDSLRGSHNEQFF.

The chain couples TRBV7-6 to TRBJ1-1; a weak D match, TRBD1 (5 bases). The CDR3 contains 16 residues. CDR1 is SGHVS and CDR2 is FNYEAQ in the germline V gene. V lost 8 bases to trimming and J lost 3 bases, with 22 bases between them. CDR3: CASLSNRFETDTEAFF. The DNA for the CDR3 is TGTGCCAGCCTCTCAAACAGGTTCGAGACGGACACTGAAGCTTTCTTT.